This T cell receptor beta chain is from a study of radiation and T cells in renal cell carcinoma. Regarding the study as a whole: In blood, top tumor clones expanded by 2 weeks, shrinking by 4. Without pretreatment biopsies, baseline tumor clonotype presence was undetermined.

Note on this clone: Its target is unknown.

TCRdb keeps only in-frame clones here, not all; method: immunoSEQ multiplex PCR. Here the sample spans approximately 22,000 clones, approximately 80% being singletons. Described time point: baseline pretreatment blood. Specified treatment: 15 Gy SBRT to primary tumor, nephrectomy 4 weeks later. After SBRT, blood was collected at 2 and 4 weeks, plus baseline. Trimming took off 3 bases at V and 0 bases at J, with 15 bases between the two ends. CDR1 LNHDA and CDR2 SQIVND come from the germline V gene (reference sequence). The CDR3 is 16 residues long. The specimen comprised blood, sampled from a patient whose treatment included radiotherapy and nephrectomy. This receptor was identified in a man in his sixties with renal cell carcinoma. The gene calls are TRBV19 and TRBJ2-7; D gene unclear. The CDR3 region is CASSIGGRQSSYEQYF. The CDR3 DNA is TGTGCCAGTAGTATTGGTGGCCGTCAAAGCTCCTACGAGCAGTACTTC.